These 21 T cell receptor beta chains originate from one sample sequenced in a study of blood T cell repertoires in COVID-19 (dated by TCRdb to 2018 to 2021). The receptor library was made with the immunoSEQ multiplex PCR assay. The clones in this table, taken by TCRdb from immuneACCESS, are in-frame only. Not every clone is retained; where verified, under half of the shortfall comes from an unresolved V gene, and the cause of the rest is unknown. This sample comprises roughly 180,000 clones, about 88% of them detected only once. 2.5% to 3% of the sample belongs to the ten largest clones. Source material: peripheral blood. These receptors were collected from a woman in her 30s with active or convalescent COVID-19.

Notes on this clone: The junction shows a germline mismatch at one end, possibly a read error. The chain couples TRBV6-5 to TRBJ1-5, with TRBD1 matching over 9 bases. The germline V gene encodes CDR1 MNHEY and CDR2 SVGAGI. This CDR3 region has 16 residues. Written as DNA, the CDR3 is TGTGCCAGCGGTTATGGACAGGGGTATAACAATCAGCCCCAGCATTTT. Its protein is CASGYGQGYNNQPQHF.

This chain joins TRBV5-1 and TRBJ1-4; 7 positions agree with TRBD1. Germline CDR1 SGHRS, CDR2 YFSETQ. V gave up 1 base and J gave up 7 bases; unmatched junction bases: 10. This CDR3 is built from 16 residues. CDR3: CASSLSPQGLAEKLFF. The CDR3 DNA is TGCGCCAGCAGCTTGTCCCCACAGGGGTTGGCTGAAAAACTGTTTTTT.

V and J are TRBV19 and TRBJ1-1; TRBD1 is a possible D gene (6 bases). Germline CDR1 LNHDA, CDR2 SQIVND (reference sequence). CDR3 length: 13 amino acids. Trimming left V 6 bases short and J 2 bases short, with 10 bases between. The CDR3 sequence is CASRGQSNTEAFF. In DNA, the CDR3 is TGTGCCAGTAGAGGACAGTCTAACACTGAAGCTTTCTTT.

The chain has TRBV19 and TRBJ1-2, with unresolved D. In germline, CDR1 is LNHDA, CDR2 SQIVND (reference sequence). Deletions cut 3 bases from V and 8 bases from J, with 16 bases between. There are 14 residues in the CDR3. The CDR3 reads CASSIRQLGSGYTF. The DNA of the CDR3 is TGTGCCAGTAGTATTCGGCAGCTAGGGAGCGGCTACACCTTC.

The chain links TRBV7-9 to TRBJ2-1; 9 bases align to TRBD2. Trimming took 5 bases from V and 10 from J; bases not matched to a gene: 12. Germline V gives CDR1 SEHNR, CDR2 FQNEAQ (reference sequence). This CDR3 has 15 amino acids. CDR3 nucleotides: TGTGCCAGCAGCCCTGGGCTAGCGGGGTCTGGGGAGCAGTTCTTC. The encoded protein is CASSPGLAGSGEQFF. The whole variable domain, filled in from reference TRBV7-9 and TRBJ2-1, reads DTGVSQNPRHKITKRGQNVTFRCDPISEHNRLYWYRQTLGQGPEFLTYFQNEAQLEKSRLLSDRFSAERPKGSFSTLEIQRTEQGDSAMYLCASSPGLAGSGEQFFGPGTRLTVL.

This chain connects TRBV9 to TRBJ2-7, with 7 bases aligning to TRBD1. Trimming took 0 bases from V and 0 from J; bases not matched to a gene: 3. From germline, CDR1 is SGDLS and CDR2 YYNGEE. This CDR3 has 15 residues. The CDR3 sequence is CASSVGGTVSYEQYF. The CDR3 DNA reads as TGTGCCAGCAGCGTAGGTGGGACAGTCTCCTACGAGCAGTACTTC.

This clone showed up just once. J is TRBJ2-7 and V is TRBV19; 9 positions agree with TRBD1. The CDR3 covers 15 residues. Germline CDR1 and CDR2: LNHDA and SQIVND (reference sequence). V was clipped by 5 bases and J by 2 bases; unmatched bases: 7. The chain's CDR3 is CASSFGTGTAYEQYF. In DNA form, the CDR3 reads TGTGCCAGTAGTTTTGGGACAGGGACGGCCTACGAGCAGTACTTC.

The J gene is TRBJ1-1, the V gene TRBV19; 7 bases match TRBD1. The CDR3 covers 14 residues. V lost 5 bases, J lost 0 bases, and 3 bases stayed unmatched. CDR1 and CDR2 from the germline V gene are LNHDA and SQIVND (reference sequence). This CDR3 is CASSYRGLNTEAFF. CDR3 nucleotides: TGTGCCAGTAGTTACAGGGGTCTGAACACTGAAGCTTTCTTT. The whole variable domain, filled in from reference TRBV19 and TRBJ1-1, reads DGGITQSPKYLFRKEGQNVTLSCEQNLNHDAMYWYRQDPGQGLRLIYYSQIVNDFQKGDIAEGYSVSREKKESFPLTVTSAQKNPTAFYLCASSYRGLNTEAFFGQGTRLTVV.

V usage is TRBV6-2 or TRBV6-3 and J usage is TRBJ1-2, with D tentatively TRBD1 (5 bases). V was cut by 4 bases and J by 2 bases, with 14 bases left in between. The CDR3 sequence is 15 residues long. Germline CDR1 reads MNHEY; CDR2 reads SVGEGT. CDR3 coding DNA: TGTGCCAGCAGTTGGGCCCGCGACAGCAACTATGGCTACACCTTC. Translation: CASSWARDSNYGYTF.

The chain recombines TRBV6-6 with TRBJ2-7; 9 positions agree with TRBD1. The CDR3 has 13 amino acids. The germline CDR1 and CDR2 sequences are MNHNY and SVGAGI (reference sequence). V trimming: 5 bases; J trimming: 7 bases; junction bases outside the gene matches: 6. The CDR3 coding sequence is TGTGCCAGCAGTGACGGGACAGGGAAAGAGCAGTACTTC. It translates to CASSDGTGKEQYF.

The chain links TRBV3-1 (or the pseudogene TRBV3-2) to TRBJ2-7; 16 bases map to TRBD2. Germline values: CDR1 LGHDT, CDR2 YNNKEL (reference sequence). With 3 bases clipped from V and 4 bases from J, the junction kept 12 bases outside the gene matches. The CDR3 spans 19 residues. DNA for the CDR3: TGTGCCAGCAGCCATGGGACTAGCGGGAGGGCCTCGCTAGGATACGAGCAGTACTTC. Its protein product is CASSHGTSGRASLGYEQYF.

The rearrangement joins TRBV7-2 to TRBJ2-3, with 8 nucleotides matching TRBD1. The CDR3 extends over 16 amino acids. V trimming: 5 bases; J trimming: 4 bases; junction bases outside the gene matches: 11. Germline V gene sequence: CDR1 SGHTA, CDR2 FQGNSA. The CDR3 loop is CASSPQGARLADTQYF. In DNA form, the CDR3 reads TGTGCCAGCAGCCCTCAGGGGGCGCGCCTTGCAGATACGCAGTATTTT.

The CDR3 loop is CASSLLAGGITYNEQFF. The CDR3 nucleotides read TGTGCCAGCAGCTTATTGGCAGGGGGCATAACCTACAATGAGCAGTTCTTC. This chain connects TRBV7-9 to TRBJ2-1; 8 bases map to TRBD1. The CDR3 has 17 residues. CDR1 SEHNR and CDR2 FQNEAQ come from the germline V gene (reference sequence). The V gene end was trimmed by 2 bases and the J gene end by 2 bases; junction bases not matched to a gene: 8. Combining the CDR3 with reference TRBV7-9 and TRBJ2-1 gives the whole variable domain DTGVSQNPRHKITKRGQNVTFRCDPISEHNRLYWYRQTLGQGPEFLTYFQNEAQLEKSRLLSDRFSAERPKGSFSTLEIQRTEQGDSAMYLCASSLLAGGITYNEQFFGPGTRLTVL.

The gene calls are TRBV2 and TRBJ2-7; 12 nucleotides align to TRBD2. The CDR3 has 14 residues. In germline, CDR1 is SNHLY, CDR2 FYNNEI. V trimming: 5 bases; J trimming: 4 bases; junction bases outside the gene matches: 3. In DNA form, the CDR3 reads TGTGCCAGCAGTCTAGCGGGAGGGCCGTACGAGCAGTACTTC. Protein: CASSLAGGPYEQYF.

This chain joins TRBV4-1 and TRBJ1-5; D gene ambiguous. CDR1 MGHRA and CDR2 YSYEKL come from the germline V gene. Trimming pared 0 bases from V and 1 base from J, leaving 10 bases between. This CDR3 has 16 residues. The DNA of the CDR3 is TGCGCCAGCAGCCAAGAGAGCGTACAAAGCAATCAGCCCCAGCATTTT. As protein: CASSQESVQSNQPQHF.

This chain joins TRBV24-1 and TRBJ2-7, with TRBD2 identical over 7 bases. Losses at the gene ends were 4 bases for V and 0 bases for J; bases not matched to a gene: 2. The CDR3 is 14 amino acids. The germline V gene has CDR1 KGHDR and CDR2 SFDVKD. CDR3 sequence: CATSDREGSYEQYF. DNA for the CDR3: TGTGCCACCAGTGACAGGGAGGGCTCCTACGAGCAGTACTTC.

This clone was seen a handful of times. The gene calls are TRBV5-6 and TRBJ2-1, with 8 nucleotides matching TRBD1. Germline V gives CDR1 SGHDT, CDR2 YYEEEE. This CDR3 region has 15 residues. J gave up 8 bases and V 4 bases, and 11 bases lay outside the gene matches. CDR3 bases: TGTGCCAGCAGCCCCAGGGGGCCCCTTAAGCATGAGCAGTTCTTC. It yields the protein CASSPRGPLKHEQFF.

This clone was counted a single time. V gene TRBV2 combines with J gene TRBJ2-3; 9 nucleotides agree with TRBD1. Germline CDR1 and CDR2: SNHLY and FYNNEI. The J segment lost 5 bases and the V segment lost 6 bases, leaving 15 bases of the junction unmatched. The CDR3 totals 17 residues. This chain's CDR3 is CASSPLTGTGFEDTQYF. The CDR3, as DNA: TGTGCCAGCAGCCCCTTGACCGGGACAGGGTTTGAAGATACGCAGTATTTT. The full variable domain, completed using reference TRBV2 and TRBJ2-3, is EPEVTQTPSHQVTQMGQEVILRCVPISNHLYFYWYRQILGQKVEFLVSFYNNEISEKSEIFDDQFSVERPDGSNFTLKIRSTKLEDSAMYFCASSPLTGTGFEDTQYFGPGTRLTVL.

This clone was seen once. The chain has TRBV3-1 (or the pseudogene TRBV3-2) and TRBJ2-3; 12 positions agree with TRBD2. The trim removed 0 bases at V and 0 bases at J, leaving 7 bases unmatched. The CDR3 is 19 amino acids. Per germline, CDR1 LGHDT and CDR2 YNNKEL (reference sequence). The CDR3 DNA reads TGTGCCAGCAGCCAAGAAAGAGGACTAGCGGGGTCCAGCACAGATACGCAGTATTTT. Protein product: CASSQERGLAGSSTDTQYF.

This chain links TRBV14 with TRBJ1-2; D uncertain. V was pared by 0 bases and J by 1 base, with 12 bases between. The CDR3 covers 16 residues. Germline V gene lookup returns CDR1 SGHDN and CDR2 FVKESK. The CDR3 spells CASSQDFGISNYGYTF. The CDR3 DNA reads TGTGCCAGCAGCCAAGATTTCGGTATAAGTAACTATGGCTACACCTTC.

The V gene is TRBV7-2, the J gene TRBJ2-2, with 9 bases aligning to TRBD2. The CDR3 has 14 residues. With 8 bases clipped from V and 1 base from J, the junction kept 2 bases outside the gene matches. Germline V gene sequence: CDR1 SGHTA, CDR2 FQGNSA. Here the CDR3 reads CASGLARNTGELFF. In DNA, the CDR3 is TGTGCCAGCGGACTAGCGCGGAACACCGGGGAGCTGTTTTTT.